This entry describes one T cell receptor beta chain. Its antigen is unknown. The sample comes from a study of post-analysis software for immune sequencing data. Study overall: In terms of disease course, relapsing-remitting, secondary progressive and progressive-relapsing multiple sclerosis were included.

Trimming stripped 5 bases from V and 4 bases from J, with 20 bases between. CDR3 length: 16 residues. From germline, CDR1 is MNHEY and CDR2 SMNVEV (reference sequence). Broader study findings: Under F measure analysis, samples from one preparation batch co-clustered strongly. Four or five TRBV segments (TRBV5-6, TRBV5-1 and TRBV20-1 among them) occurred more frequently in patients than in controls. Compared against controls, patients with multiple sclerosis displayed significantly lower normalized Chao1 diversity.

The library was made from cDNA and included unique molecular identifiers. TCRdb re-analysed the PCR reads in MiXCR, keeping a single row per CDR3 protein. The table has 180,000 or so distinct CDR3 sequences, approximately 28% seen once. The receptor was derived from a girl aged 2-17 years with multiple sclerosis. This rearrangement joins TRBV27 to TRBJ1-1, with D tentatively TRBD1 (5 bases). Sequenced sample: blood. CDR3 loop: CASSLTSPQGGTEAFF. As DNA, the CDR3 is TGTGCCAGCAGTCTAACCTCCCCCCAGGGTGGCACTGAAGCTTTCTTT.